This TCR beta chain was recorded in a study of CD8+ T cells in alopecia areata. Comment on this clone: Antigen specificity is unknown.

In each case, RNA was isolated and then reverse transcribed into cDNA as the sequencing template. Clones were read by immunoSEQ multiplex PCR, and TCRdb kept only the in-frame ones, dropping some. The repertoire holds over 95,000 clones, with roughly 56% as singletons. As to treatment: oral pan-JAK inhibitor, 5-10 mg twice daily. Germline V CDR1 and CDR2: SGHTA, FQGNSA. The CDR3 consists of 15 residues. V lost 0 bases to trimming and J lost 2 bases, with 11 bases between them. Broader study findings: Many of the expanded lesional clones endured in scalp and blood while on tofacitinib.

The sequence was collected from a human donor with alopecia areata. The chain carries TRBV7-2 and TRBJ2-7; no clear D gene. This specimen consisted of CD4+ T cells sorted from blood, obtained at week 24, from a patient treated with tofacitinib. The CDR3 sequence is CASSLAGLSTYEQYF. The CDR3 nucleotides read TGTGCCAGCAGCTTAGCCGGCCTGAGCACCTACGAGCAGTACTTC.